This T cell receptor beta chain is drawn from a study of lymphopenia after photon versus proton radiotherapy. Study-wide findings and caveats: Relative stability marked proton patients; photon patients lost diversity and naive cells.

J gave up 6 bases and V 0 bases, and 14 bases lay outside the gene matches. The length of the CDR3 is 18 residues. Germline values: CDR1 WNHNN, CDR2 SYGVQD (reference sequence). Sequencing was performed with immunoSEQ multiplex PCR; in TCRdb, only in-frame clones are kept and a portion is missing. The sample holds around 19,000 clones, 80% to 95% seen once. This clone was counted a single time. The antigen is undetermined. The gene calls are TRBV10-1 and TRBJ1-2; 9 bases agree with TRBD1. This specimen was peripheral blood, taken from a patient treated with photon-based radiotherapy. This sequence was found in a woman in her 40s with cholangiocarcinoma. The CDR3 region has the DNA TGCGCCAGCAGTGAGTCGTCGACGGAGCGGGACAGGGTACATGGCTACACCTTC. Translating gives CASSESSTERDRVHGYTF.